This T cell receptor (beta chain) originates from a study of blood T cell repertoires in COVID-19. Study details: COVID-19 samples, acute and convalescent, were from the United States, Italy and Spain. T cells, B-cell-depleted T cells, or PBMCs supplied cDNA or gDNA.

Those enrolled in Seattle joined during active infection and were followed longitudinally afterward. As originally analysed: Amplifying reference gene primers gave estimates of nucleated cell counts. Clones were sequenced by immunoSEQ multiplex PCR, and TCRdb holds only the in-frame ones, with some missing. V and J calls and clone size come straight from that table; D and trimming were deduced from the DNA. The sample shows 250,000 to 300,000 clones, around 91% of them seen only once. Germline V lookup: CDR1 LGHNA, CDR2 YSLEER. V lost 1 base and J 2 bases, leaving 8 bases between the germline ends. This CDR3 comprises 14 residues.

The sequence was obtained from a woman aged 55-70 years with COVID-19, enrolled during active disease. J is TRBJ2-5 and V is TRBV4-3, with D unclear. Sequenced sample: peripheral blood. In DNA form, the CDR3 reads TGCGCCAGCAGCCAAGTCGCAGGTCAAGAGACCCAGTACTTC. Protein: CASSQVAGQETQYF.